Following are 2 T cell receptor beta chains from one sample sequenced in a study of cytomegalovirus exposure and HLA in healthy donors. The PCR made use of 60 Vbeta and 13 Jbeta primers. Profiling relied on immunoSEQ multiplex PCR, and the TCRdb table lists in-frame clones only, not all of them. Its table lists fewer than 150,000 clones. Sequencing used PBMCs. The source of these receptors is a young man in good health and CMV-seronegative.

In nucleotides, the CDR3 is TGTGCCAGTAGTATTGGGTGGGGCGCTGAAGCTTTCTTT. It translates to CASSIGWGAEAFF. The gene calls are TRBV19 and TRBJ1-1, with D tentatively TRBD1 (5 bases). Between the trimmed V and J ends, which lost 3 bases and 6 bases, there was a span of 11 bases. In germline, CDR1 is LNHDA, CDR2 SQIVND (reference sequence). The CDR3 is 13 residues long.

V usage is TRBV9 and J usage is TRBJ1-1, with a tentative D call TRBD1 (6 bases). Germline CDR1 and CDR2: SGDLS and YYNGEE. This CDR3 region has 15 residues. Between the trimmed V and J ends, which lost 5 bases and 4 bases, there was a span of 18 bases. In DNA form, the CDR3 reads TGTGCCAGCAGTCCTCAGCAGGGGCGGGTCACTGAAGCTTTCTTT. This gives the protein CASSPQQGRVTEAFF.